This T cell receptor (beta chain) was observed in a study of CD8+CD57+ T cells in acquired aplastic anemia. On the study more broadly: Mean DNA quantity obtained from sorted CD4+ and CD8+ cells was 2.5 to 4 ug. On average, healthy donors gave approximately 11 million reads for CD4+ cells.

Germline CDR1 and CDR2: MNHEY and SVGEGT. This CDR3 region has 12 residues. Trimming removed 6 bases from V and 7 bases from J; junction bases left unmatched: 2. Genomic DNA provided the template from which TCR beta VDJ and CDR3 profiles were obtained. TCRdb reprocessed the reads with MiXCR, giving one entry per CDR3 protein. The data show 400,000 to 500,000 distinct CDR3 sequences, with 55% to 75% seen just once and under 5% held by the top ten. This clonotype has at least ten counts. Sequencing was carried out using sorted CD4+, CD8+, or CD8+CD57+ T cells (not recorded which) from PBMCs. This clonotype was sampled from a human donor in good health, serving as a control. The chain couples TRBV6-2 or TRBV6-3 to TRBJ1-5; TRBD1 matches at 8 bases. CDR3 in amino acids: CASRTGEQPQHF. In nucleotides, the CDR3 is TGTGCCAGCAGGACAGGGGAGCAGCCCCAGCATTTT.